The rows below give T cell receptor beta chains drawn from one sample of a study of T cell repertoires in cytomegalovirus infection. Each CDR3 protein is one row after TCRdb ran MiXCR on the reads. This sample has about 320,000 distinct CDR3 sequences, with more than 8% found just once. Sequencing used PBMCs. The source of these receptors is a human donor in good health (CMV status not recorded). Some clones in this sample may be carry-over from other donors' samples. Each CDR3 is given with its conserved first and last residue. D genes are given only for firm matches. The size of a clone is reported for some rows only, either as once, few or many, or as a class for expanded clones.

v_call: TRBV7-2
j_call: TRBJ2-5
clone_size: few
d_call: .
cdr3_nt: TGTGCCAGCAGCTTTAAGCAGGGGTTACAAGAGACCCAGTACTTC
cdr3_aa: CASSFKQGLQETQYF

v_call: TRBV5-1
j_call: TRBJ1-1
clone_size: .
d_call: .
cdr3_nt: TGCGCCAGCAGCTTGGACGGATACGGAGCCACTGAAGCTTTCTTT
cdr3_aa: CASSLDGYGATEAFF

v_call: TRBV7-6
j_call: TRBJ2-7
clone_size: many
d_call: .
cdr3_nt: TGTGCCAGCAGCTTAGGCTCGGGGAGCGAGCAGTACTTC
cdr3_aa: CASSLGSGSEQYF

v_call: TRBV7-8
j_call: TRBJ2-3
clone_size: many
d_call: TRBD2
cdr3_nt: TGTGCCAGCAGCTTAGGACTAGCGGACACAGATACGCAGTATTTT
cdr3_aa: CASSLGLADTDTQYF

v_call: TRBV12-3/TRBV12-4
j_call: TRBJ2-1
clone_size: .
d_call: .
cdr3_nt: TGTGCCAGCAGTTTAAATGACAATGAGCAGTTCTTC
cdr3_aa: CASSLNDNEQFF

v_call: TRBV28
j_call: TRBJ2-7
clone_size: .
d_call: .
cdr3_nt: TGTGCCAGCAGTTTAAACTCGGAGGGCGCCCGGGAGCAGTACTTC
cdr3_aa: CASSLNSEGAREQYF

v_call: TRBV12-3/TRBV12-4
j_call: TRBJ2-1
clone_size: few
d_call: .
cdr3_nt: TGTGCCAGCAGATCCGGGACACGGAATTCCAATGAGCAGTTCTTC
cdr3_aa: CASRSGTRNSNEQFF

v_call: TRBV6-2/TRBV6-3
j_call: TRBJ2-3
clone_size: few
d_call: .
cdr3_nt: TGTGCCAGCAGTTACTTAAAAGCCGCGGATACGCAGTATTTT
cdr3_aa: CASSYLKAADTQYF

v_call: TRBV28
j_call: TRBJ2-1
clone_size: few
d_call: .
cdr3_nt: TGTGCCAGCACAGTGGATAGTGAGCAGTTCTTC
cdr3_aa: CASTVDSEQFF

v_call: TRBV6-2/TRBV6-3
j_call: TRBJ1-6
clone_size: .
d_call: .
cdr3_nt: TGTGCCAGCAGTCATGGACAGCCAAATTCACCCCTCCACTTT
cdr3_aa: CASSHGQPNSPLHF

v_call: TRBV7-6
j_call: TRBJ2-5
clone_size: few
d_call: .
cdr3_nt: TGTGCCAGCAGCTTAGCGCACGGGGACCAAAAGCGGGAGACCCAGTACTTC
cdr3_aa: CASSLAHGDQKRETQYF

v_call: TRBV9
j_call: TRBJ2-6
clone_size: .
d_call: .
cdr3_nt: TGTGCCAGCAGCGTACAGGCGGCAACCCTTGGGGCCAACGTCCTGACTTTC
cdr3_aa: CASSVQAATLGANVLTF

v_call: TRBV29-1
j_call: TRBJ1-1
clone_size: .
d_call: .
cdr3_nt: TGCAGCGTTGAAGTGACAACGAACACTGAAGCTTTCTTT
cdr3_aa: CSVEVTTNTEAFF

v_call: TRBV7-6
j_call: TRBJ2-2
clone_size: many
d_call: .
cdr3_nt: TGTGCCAGCAGCCTCCAGGGGAGGGGGAACACCGGGGAGCTGTTTTTT
cdr3_aa: CASSLQGRGNTGELFF

v_call: TRBV6-2/TRBV6-3
j_call: TRBJ2-1
clone_size: few
d_call: TRBD2
cdr3_nt: TGTGCCAGCAGTTACCTCCTGACTAGCGGGAGGCACAATGAGCAGTTCTTC
cdr3_aa: CASSYLLTSGRHNEQFF

v_call: TRBV12-3/TRBV12-4
j_call: TRBJ2-7
clone_size: .
d_call: TRBD1
cdr3_nt: TGTGCCAGCAGGCCGGCGACAGGGACCTACGAGCAGTACTTC
cdr3_aa: CASRPATGTYEQYF

v_call: TRBV6-6
j_call: TRBJ2-1
clone_size: .
d_call: .
cdr3_nt: TGTGCCAGCAGTCTCCCGGCGGGGGCAGATGAGCAGTTCTTC
cdr3_aa: CASSLPAGADEQFF

v_call: TRBV28
j_call: TRBJ2-4
clone_size: many
d_call: .
cdr3_nt: TGTGCCAGCAGTTTGTATTTTGGGAAGAACATTCAGTACTTC
cdr3_aa: CASSLYFGKNIQYF

v_call: TRBV6-6
j_call: TRBJ2-2
clone_size: many
d_call: TRBD1
cdr3_nt: TGTGCCAGCAGTCCCCGACAGGGATACACCGGGGAGCTGTTTTTT
cdr3_aa: CASSPRQGYTGELFF

v_call: TRBV20-1
j_call: TRBJ2-3
clone_size: .
d_call: .
cdr3_nt: TGCAGTGCTCCGGAGTTAGGGACAGATACGCAGTATTTT
cdr3_aa: CSAPELGTDTQYF

v_call: TRBV18
j_call: TRBJ1-2
clone_size: many
d_call: .
cdr3_nt: TGTGCCAGCTCATACGACGGGATTAGCTATGGCTACACCTTC
cdr3_aa: CASSYDGISYGYTF

v_call: TRBV7-2
j_call: TRBJ2-1
clone_size: .
d_call: TRBD2
cdr3_nt: TGTGCCAGCAGCCCCCCGGGACTATCAGGATACAATGAGCAGTTCTTC
cdr3_aa: CASSPPGLSGYNEQFF

v_call: TRBV9
j_call: TRBJ2-7
clone_size: many
d_call: TRBD2
cdr3_nt: TGTGCCAGCAGCGTTCAAGCGGGAGGGCCTGGCGAGCAGTACTTC
cdr3_aa: CASSVQAGGPGEQYF

v_call: TRBV4-3
j_call: TRBJ1-2
clone_size: few
d_call: .
cdr3_nt: TGCGCCAGCAGCCGGGGGAGGACGATCGGAGTTTATGGCTACACCTTC
cdr3_aa: CASSRGRTIGVYGYTF

v_call: TRBV7-2
j_call: TRBJ2-4
clone_size: many
d_call: .
cdr3_nt: TGTGCCAGCAGCTTAGCTCCCAGGAAAAACATTCAGTACTTC
cdr3_aa: CASSLAPRKNIQYF

v_call: TRBV7-2
j_call: TRBJ2-2
clone_size: many
d_call: .
cdr3_nt: TGTGCCAGCAGCTCTAAAGGGCCGACCGGGGAGCTGTTTTTT
cdr3_aa: CASSSKGPTGELFF

v_call: TRBV7-2
j_call: TRBJ1-1
clone_size: many
d_call: .
cdr3_nt: TGTGCCAGCAGCTTATGGCAGAACACTGAAGCTTTCTTT
cdr3_aa: CASSLWQNTEAFF

v_call: TRBV6-8
j_call: TRBJ2-1
clone_size: many
d_call: .
cdr3_nt: TGTGCCAGCAGCTTACTTGCGTACAATGAGCAGTTCTTC
cdr3_aa: CASSLLAYNEQFF

v_call: TRBV7-2
j_call: TRBJ2-7
clone_size: many
d_call: .
cdr3_nt: TGTGCCAGCAGCTTAGATTCGGCAGCTCCTATCCACGAGCAGTACTTC
cdr3_aa: CASSLDSAAPIHEQYF

v_call: TRBV7-6
j_call: TRBJ2-5
clone_size: many
d_call: .
cdr3_nt: TGTGCCAGCAGCCTTAGGGCGATTGACGGGATCCCGTACTTC
cdr3_aa: CASSLRAIDGIPYF

v_call: TRBV6-2/TRBV6-3
j_call: TRBJ1-1
clone_size: .
d_call: .
cdr3_nt: TGTGCCAGCAGACCTAGCGGGGGAATATCGAACACTGAAGCTTTCTTT
cdr3_aa: CASRPSGGISNTEAFF

v_call: TRBV3-1
j_call: TRBJ2-5
clone_size: .
d_call: TRBD2
cdr3_nt: TGTGCCAGCAGCCAAGATCATCCGGCTAGCGGGAGGGAGACCCAGTACTTC
cdr3_aa: CASSQDHPASGRETQYF

v_call: TRBV20-1
j_call: TRBJ2-7
clone_size: .
d_call: .
cdr3_nt: TGCAGTGCTAGAGATATTCTGGTCCAGAGTACCCGGGAGCAGTACTTC
cdr3_aa: CSARDILVQSTREQYF

v_call: TRBV20-1
j_call: TRBJ1-2
clone_size: many
d_call: .
cdr3_nt: TGCAGTGCTAGAGATGGAGGGAACTATGGCTACACCTTC
cdr3_aa: CSARDGGNYGYTF

v_call: TRBV7-9
j_call: TRBJ2-2
clone_size: many
d_call: .
cdr3_nt: TGTGCCAGCACACGTTCGACTCGCACCGGGGAGCTGTTTTTT
cdr3_aa: CASTRSTRTGELFF

v_call: TRBV12-3/TRBV12-4
j_call: TRBJ2-3
clone_size: few
d_call: TRBD1
cdr3_nt: TGTGCCAGCAGAAGACAGGGACAGGGTACAGATACGCAGTATTTT
cdr3_aa: CASRRQGQGTDTQYF

v_call: TRBV20-1
j_call: TRBJ2-1
clone_size: few
d_call: .
cdr3_nt: TGCAGTGCTAGATCGGGCGTAGCGAGGCACAATGAGCAGTTCTTC
cdr3_aa: CSARSGVARHNEQFF

v_call: TRBV7-6
j_call: TRBJ1-6
clone_size: many
d_call: .
cdr3_nt: TGTGCCAGCAGCTTATTCCAGAGCTCCTATAATTCACCCCTCCACTTT
cdr3_aa: CASSLFQSSYNSPLHF

v_call: TRBV7-2
j_call: TRBJ2-3
clone_size: .
d_call: TRBD2
cdr3_nt: TGTGCCAGCAGCCGTTCGGGGGGAGATACGCAGTATTTT
cdr3_aa: CASSRSGGDTQYF

v_call: TRBV12-3/TRBV12-4
j_call: TRBJ2-7
clone_size: .
d_call: .
cdr3_nt: TGTGCCAGCGCCCCAAGGACAGCCTACGAGCAGTACTTC
cdr3_aa: CASAPRTAYEQYF

v_call: TRBV25-1
j_call: TRBJ1-4
clone_size: few
d_call: .
cdr3_nt: TGTGCCAGCAGATCAGGGGTCTTTACTGAAAAACTGTTTTTT
cdr3_aa: CASRSGVFTEKLFF

v_call: TRBV6-2/TRBV6-3
j_call: TRBJ2-7
clone_size: many
d_call: .
cdr3_nt: TGTGCCAGCAGCCGGGATGAAATTGGGTACGAGCAGTACTTC
cdr3_aa: CASSRDEIGYEQYF